The source of this T cell receptor beta chain is a study of Graves' ophthalmopathy and Graves' hyperthyroidism. This clonotype has a count of ten or more. Moderate-to-severe activity, CAS ≥3, NOSPECS ≥4 and a duration under 3 months were seen in donors with ophthalmopathy. Among the exclusions were patients with other autoimmune diseases, uncontrolled infections, pregnancy or lactation. Clinical symptoms and serum thyroxine were used for diagnosis; TRAb, thyroid ultrasound and orbital computed tomography were also relied on. PBMCs stemmed from over 8 ml of fresh peripheral blood. Germline CDR1 SGDLS, CDR2 YYNGEE. There are 17 residues in the CDR3. The V end lost 3 bases, the J end lost 1 base, and 19 bases lay between the germline ends. RNA transcripts served as template for amplifying TCR beta CDR3 sequences. HTBI-primed RT-PCR formed the first round, and a multiplex PCR formed the second. Using its own MiXCR run on the multiplex PCR reads, TCRdb lists one record per CDR3 protein. Among nearly 400,000 distinct CDR3 sequences listed, about 18% were seen once.

This receptor was identified in a woman aged 18-35 years with Graves' ophthalmopathy. Input material: peripheral blood. The chain carries TRBV9 and TRBJ2-5, with D tentatively TRBD2 (5 bases). The CDR3 here is CASSEDPRGHRQETQYF. In nucleotides, the CDR3 is TGTGCCAGCAGCGAGGACCCACGCGGGCACCGCCAAGAGACCCAGTACTTC. The whole variable domain, filled in from reference TRBV9 and TRBJ2-5, reads DSGVTQTPKHLITATGQRVTLRCSPRSGDLSVYWYQQSLDQGLQFLIQYYNGEERAKGNILERFSAQQFPDLHSELNLSSLELGDSALYFCASSEDPRGHRQETQYFGPGTRLLVL.